Given below is one T cell receptor beta chain in context. The antigen it binds to is not known. Being one base from a much bigger clone, this may be a read error. The sample originates from a study of blood T cell repertoires in COVID-19 (TCRdb year 2020). Background for the entire study: The collaborator samples originated in the United States, Italy and Spain and spanned the acute and convalescent phases of COVID-19. The material from the prospective study consisted of cDNA or gDNA derived from T cells, B-cell-depleted T cells, or PBMCs. The dataset comprised deeply sampled blood TCRbeta repertoires from subjects exposed to, actively infected with, or recovered from COVID-19. The repertoires were made available in a free public database intended to serve as a resource for research on the immune response to SARS-CoV-2. The samples were drawn from two sources: the first 160 participants of the ongoing ImmuneRACE study, and 1,200 or so subjects contributed by 6 global collaborators. A de-identified subject ID, COVID-19 status, age in years and sex were almost always included in the sample metadata. Where HLA class I and class II types were available, the types were taken from metadata supplied by the sample provider, not from assay-based typing.

The collaborating institutions used their own protocols to collect whole blood in K2EDTA tubes. Collaborator samples were shipped for TCRbeta analysis as frozen whole blood, isolated PBMCs, or DNA extracted from either sample type. TCRbeta CDR3 regions were amplified from genomic DNA using the immunoSEQ Assay, a bias-controlled multiplex PCR. On the study's bioinformatics: The number of nucleated cells in each sample was estimated from the amplification of reference gene primers within the assay. Sequence reads were collapsed and filtered to measure the absolute abundance of every unique TCRbeta CDR3 rearrangement. Productive Simpson clonality was computed per sample as the square root of Simpson's diversity index over productive rearrangements. TCRdb's version of the immuneACCESS table is confined to in-frame rearrangements and falls short of the full clone set. An unresolved V gene accounts for under half of the shortfall where checked; the remainder is of unknown origin. For V, J and clone size, that table is used; D and trimming come from the DNA. The sample yields roughly 16,000 clones; roughly four fifths were counted once. The top ten constitute about 20% of the sample.

The investigation overall reported the following: How much clinical and demographic metadata was included differed by source and by participant, and the metadata was provided uncurated.

Reading the germline V gene gives CDR1 SGHRS and CDR2 YFSETQ. At the junction V is shortened by 3 bases and J by 0 bases, with 7 bases in between. The CDR3 goes from the cysteine to the phenylalanine over 13 residues. The retained sequence is limited to the CDR3, 39 bases, with the frame set at the first base. The chain is made from TRBV5-1 and TRBJ2-7; TRBD1 is a possible D gene, resting on 6 matching bases. The clonotype was recovered from a man older than 75 with active COVID-19. Sequenced: peripheral blood. The CDR3 region has the sequence CASSWDNSYEQYF. The DNA reads as follows: TGCGCCAGCAGCTGGGACAACTCCTACGAGCAGTACTTC.